This is a list of T cell receptor beta chains from one sample in a study of T cells after yellow fever vaccination. A single record per CDR3 protein comes from TCRdb applying MiXCR to the 5' RACE reads. The profile covers about 320,000 distinct CDR3 sequences, with approximately 4% appearing a single time and 15% to 20% taken by the ten largest. The sequenced sample was PBMCs, obtained 15 days after the yellow fever booster vaccination. Every receptor here comes from a man between 18 and 29 years old who received the YFV17D yellow fever vaccine. Both conserved end residues are part of each CDR3. The D gene is left open where the match is weak. The listing skips clone size in some rows; elsewhere it reads once, few, many or a size class.

>many|TRBJ2-1|NA|TRBV20-1
CSAREGAGEQFF
TGCAGTGCTAGAGAGGGGGCTGGTGAGCAGTTCTTC
>NA|TRBJ1-5|TRBD1|TRBV18
CASSPAAGQGMGPPQHF
TGTGCCAGCTCACCTGCCGCGGGACAGGGGATGGGTCCGCCCCAGCATTTT
>many|TRBJ2-7|TRBD1|TRBV5-1
CASSQDRRLYEQYF
TGCGCCAGCAGCCAGGACAGGCGCCTCTACGAGCAGTACTTC
>NA|TRBJ2-7|NA|TRBV12-3/TRBV12-4
CASSRWTVREQYF
TGTGCCAGCAGTAGGTGGACAGTTAGGGAGCAGTACTTC
>NA|TRBJ2-7|NA|TRBV27
CASSFQDRADYEQYF
TGTGCCAGCAGTTTCCAGGACAGAGCTGACTACGAGCAGTACTTC
>NA|TRBJ1-1|NA|TRBV20-1
CSARDIRGQYTEAFF
TGCAGTGCTAGAGATATCCGGGGCCAGTACACTGAAGCTTTCTTT
>many|TRBJ2-1|NA|TRBV12-3/TRBV12-4
CASSFLGFGEFYNEQFF
TGTGCCAGCAGTTTCCTCGGTTTCGGGGAGTTTTACAATGAGCAGTTCTTC
>few|TRBJ1-2|NA|TRBV12-3/TRBV12-4
CASSTGGGTNYGYTF
TGTGCCAGCAGCACAGGAGGGGGGACAAACTATGGCTACACCTTC
>NA|TRBJ1-6|NA|TRBV9
CASSVMGYNSPLHF
TGTGCCAGCAGCGTGATGGGATATAATTCACCCCTCCACTTT
>few|TRBJ2-1|TRBD2|TRBV5-1
CASSLGDREDNEQFF
TGCGCCAGCAGCTTGGGAGACCGGGAGGACAATGAGCAGTTCTTC
>NA|TRBJ2-1|NA|TRBV5-1
CASSSSGGGMNNEQFF
TGCGCCAGCAGCTCCTCCGGAGGAGGAATGAACAATGAGCAGTTCTTC
>many|TRBJ1-1|NA|TRBV7-8
CASSLYVTEAFF
TGTGCCAGCAGCTTATACGTCACTGAAGCTTTCTTT
>few|TRBJ2-3|TRBD2|TRBV5-1
CASSLDPTGTRGTDTQYF
TGCGCCAGCAGCTTGGACCCGACCGGGACTAGAGGAACAGATACGCAGTATTTT
>many|TRBJ2-5|TRBD2|TRBV5-1
CASRPGLRGGGGETQYF
TGCGCCAGCAGACCAGGTTTGCGGGGGGGCGGAGGAGAGACCCAGTACTTC
>many|TRBJ2-1|NA|TRBV20-1
CSAREGTVVNEQFF
TGCAGTGCTAGGGAGGGGACAGTTGTTAATGAGCAGTTCTTC
>few|TRBJ1-6|TRBD1|TRBV2
CASGTDNSPLHF
TGTGCCAGCGGGACAGACAATTCACCCCTCCACTTT
>many|TRBJ2-1|NA|TRBV6-6
CASSRLEGGGEQFF
TGTGCCAGCAGTCGACTGGAAGGGGGAGGTGAGCAGTTCTTC
>NA|TRBJ1-3|NA|TRBV5-5
CASSPYLSEPGNTIYF
TGTGCCAGCAGCCCGTACCTCTCCGAACCTGGAAACACCATATATTTT
>few|TRBJ2-7|NA|TRBV29-1
CSVVVSYEQYF
TGCAGCGTTGTAGTTTCCTACGAGCAGTACTTC
>many|TRBJ1-3|NA|TRBV6-5
CASRTAGLSGNTIYF
TGTGCCAGCCGGACGGCGGGGCTCTCTGGAAACACCATATATTTT
>NA|TRBJ2-5|TRBD2|TRBV7-2
CASSLRTSGFLETQYF
TGTGCCAGCAGTCTTAGGACTAGCGGGTTTTTGGAGACCCAGTACTTC
>few|TRBJ1-1|NA|TRBV6-5
CASFKAAVSNTEAFF
TGTGCCAGCTTCAAAGCGGCAGTTTCGAACACTGAAGCTTTCTTT
>many|TRBJ2-1|TRBD2|TRBV12-3/TRBV12-4
CASRFSGGEQFF
TGTGCCAGCAGATTTAGCGGGGGAGAGCAGTTCTTC
>few|TRBJ1-1|NA|TRBV20-1
CSAEDGDEAFF
TGCAGTGCCGAGGACGGTGATGAAGCTTTCTTT
>many|TRBJ2-1|NA|TRBV29-1
CSVEDRRAYNEQFF
TGCAGCGTTGAAGACCGTAGAGCCTACAATGAGCAGTTCTTC
>NA|TRBJ2-3|NA|TRBV7-2
CASSRERQTQYF
TGTGCCAGCAGCCGAGAGAGGCAAACGCAGTATTTT
>many|TRBJ2-2|TRBD2|TRBV5-1
CASSLDPGGNTGELFF
TGCGCCAGCAGCTTGGATCCGGGAGGGAACACCGGGGAGCTGTTTTTT
>many|TRBJ1-6|NA|TRBV27
CASMVGSVNSPLHF
TGTGCCAGCATGGTGGGCTCTGTTAATTCACCCCTCCACTTT
>NA|TRBJ2-7|NA|TRBV29-1
CSVVAAASYEQYF
TGCAGCGTTGTGGCAGCCGCCTCCTACGAGCAGTACTTC
>NA|TRBJ1-2|TRBD1|TRBV6-6
CASSYGGTGPEGYTF
TGTGCCAGCAGTTACGGAGGGACAGGCCCGGAGGGCTATACCTTC
>many|TRBJ2-5|NA|TRBV7-2
CASSFPWMGETQYF
TGTGCCAGCAGCTTCCCCTGGATGGGTGAGACCCAGTACTTC
>many|TRBJ2-7|TRBD2|TRBV4-3
CASSPSSGGPYEQYF
TGCGCCAGCAGCCCCTCTAGCGGGGGTCCCTACGAGCAGTACTTC
>NA|TRBJ2-3|NA|TRBV3-1
CASSQGGRHTQYF
TGTGCCAGCAGCCAAGGTGGGAGGCATACGCAGTATTTT
>few|TRBJ1-2|TRBD1|TRBV6-5
CASSWTGLQRGYTF
TGTGCCAGCAGTTGGACAGGGCTTCAGCGCGGCTACACCTTC
>few|TRBJ2-3|NA|TRBV30
CAWSVSHGRVSTDTQYF
TGTGCCTGGAGTGTATCCCACGGCAGGGTCAGCACAGATACGCAGTATTTT
>few|TRBJ1-1|NA|TRBV7-2
CASSHLLNTEAFF
TGTGCCAGCAGCCATCTACTGAACACTGAAGCTTTCTTT
>many|TRBJ1-1|TRBD1|TRBV4-2
CASSQEEQGSTEAFF
TGTGCCAGCAGCCAAGAAGAACAGGGGTCGACTGAAGCTTTCTTT
>many|TRBJ2-3|NA|TRBV12-3/TRBV12-4
CASALSDTQYF
TGTGCCAGCGCCCTGTCTGATACGCAGTATTTT
>many|TRBJ2-1|TRBD2|TRBV18
CASSPGLAGVHNEQFF
TGTGCCAGCTCACCGGGACTAGCTGGGGTCCACAATGAGCAGTTCTTC
>few|TRBJ2-1|TRBD2|TRBV10-3
CAITSSGGFGEQFF
TGTGCCATCACTTCTAGCGGGGGGTTCGGTGAGCAGTTCTTC
>NA|TRBJ1-6|TRBD1|TRBV7-6
CASSTRTGENSPLHF
TGTGCCAGCAGCACACGGACAGGGGAAAATTCACCCCTCCACTTT
>few|TRBJ2-3|NA|TRBV5-1
CASSQKGWGSTDTQYF
TGCGCCAGCAGCCAAAAGGGGTGGGGAAGCACAGATACGCAGTATTTT
>NA|TRBJ1-1|NA|TRBV6-6
CASSLNGGEGTEAFF
TGTGCCAGCAGTTTGAATGGGGGGGAGGGCACTGAAGCTTTCTTT
>many|TRBJ2-3|TRBD2|TRBV7-9
CASSPLADATDTQYF
TGTGCCAGCAGCCCTCTAGCGGACGCCACAGATACGCAGTATTTT
>few|TRBJ2-3|TRBD2|TRBV12-3/TRBV12-4
CASTPQLAGTSDTQYF
TGTGCCAGCACCCCCCAACTAGCGGGGACATCAGATACGCAGTATTTT
>many|TRBJ2-1|TRBD2|TRBV6-5
CASTPGLAVHNEQFF
TGTGCCAGCACCCCCGGACTAGCGGTACACAATGAGCAGTTCTTC
>many|TRBJ1-5|NA|TRBV20-1
CSARAELTQPQHF
TGCAGTGCTAGGGCAGAACTGACTCAGCCCCAGCATTTT
>many|TRBJ2-3|TRBD1|TRBV10-3
CAISAGTGVLDTQYF
TGTGCCATCAGTGCCGGGACAGGGGTTTTGGATACGCAGTATTTT
>few|TRBJ1-2|NA|TRBV12-3/TRBV12-4
CASNPEGKANYGYTF
TGTGCCAGCAACCCCGAGGGCAAAGCTAACTATGGCTACACCTTC
>many|TRBJ2-3|TRBD1|TRBV7-2
CALSPMGQGGTQYF
TGTGCCCTGTCGCCTATGGGACAGGGGGGTACGCAGTATTTT
>NA|TRBJ2-1|TRBD2|TRBV4-1
CASAREPGLAVKDDEQLF
TGCGCCAGCGCGCGCGAACCGGGACTAGCGGTTAAGGACGATGAGCAGTTATTC
>NA|TRBJ2-5|NA|TRBV7-6
CASSPTGHQEAQYF
TGTGCCAGCAGCCCGACAGGACACCAAGAGGCCCAGTACTTC